These T cell receptor beta chains were read from a single sample in a study of blood T cell repertoires in COVID-19. The table came from immunoSEQ multiplex PCR; TCRdb's copy has only in-frame clones and leaves some out. The sample has about 120,000 clones; approximately 80% are singletons. Material for sequencing was peripheral blood. All receptors derive from a human donor in a cohort sampled during active COVID-19. Each CDR3 is given with its conserved first and last residue. D genes are given only for firm matches. Where a row states a size, it is once, few, many or the class of an expanded clone; other rows omit it.

size: -
J: TRBJ2-7
V: TRBV19
D: TRBD1
DNA: TGTGCCAGTAGTATTTCTGAGACAGGGAATAACGAGCAGTACTTC
CDR3: CASSISETGNNEQYF

size: few
J: TRBJ1-6
V: TRBV9
D: -
DNA: TGTGCCAGCAGCTTCCTGGACAGTTATAATTCACCCCTCCACTTT
CDR3: CASSFLDSYNSPLHF

size: once
J: TRBJ2-5
V: TRBV7-7
D: TRBD1
DNA: TGTGCTAGCAGCCAATTTACAGGGGGAGAAGAGACCCAGTACTTC
CDR3: CASSQFTGGEETQYF

size: -
J: TRBJ2-1
V: TRBV29-1
D: -
DNA: TGCAGCGTTGAAGGGAGAGGCCTGCGGTCTTGGGTTGAGCAGTTCTTC
CDR3: CSVEGRGLRSWVEQFF

size: -
J: TRBJ1-1
V: TRBV5-5
D: TRBD1
DNA: TGTGCCAGCAGCTTGGGACAGGGCTACACTGAAGCTTTCTTT
CDR3: CASSLGQGYTEAFF

size: once
J: TRBJ2-5
V: TRBV2
D: -
DNA: TGTGCCAGCACACCCCCTGGGGGGATCATAGAGACCCAGTACTTC
CDR3: CASTPPGGIIETQYF

size: -
J: TRBJ2-1
V: TRBV20-1
D: TRBD2
DNA: TGCAGCCCAAAGGGAGGGAATGAGCAGTTCTTC
CDR3: CSPKGGNEQFF

size: once
J: TRBJ2-5
V: TRBV2
D: TRBD1
DNA: TGTGCCAGCAGAAGAACTAGCGGGGACAGGGGGCTCGAGACCCAGTACTTC
CDR3: CASRRTSGDRGLETQYF

size: once
J: TRBJ1-3
V: TRBV7-9
D: TRBD1
DNA: TGTGCCAGCAGCCCCGGGACAGCTGGAAACACCATATATTTT
CDR3: CASSPGTAGNTIYF

size: -
J: TRBJ2-7
V: TRBV5-1
D: -
DNA: TGCGCCAGCAGCTTGGCCACAGGGAACGAGCAGTACTTC
CDR3: CASSLATGNEQYF

size: -
J: TRBJ2-7
V: TRBV7-6
D: TRBD2
DNA: TGTGCCAGCAGCCGGGACTCCGGGAGGGAGGGGGAGCAGTACTTC
CDR3: CASSRDSGREGEQYF

size: -
J: TRBJ1-5
V: TRBV4-1
D: TRBD1
DNA: TGCGCCAGCAGCCAGGACCAATACGGACAGGGCGGGAGCAATCAGCCCCAGCATTTT
CDR3: CASSQDQYGQGGSNQPQHF

size: -
J: TRBJ1-1
V: TRBV6-5
D: -
DNA: TGTGCCAGCAGTTACGGGCGCGAGGGTCACACTGAAGCTTTCTTT
CDR3: CASSYGREGHTEAFF

size: -
J: TRBJ2-7
V: TRBV30
D: TRBD2
DNA: TGTGCCTGGAGTAGCGGGGGGGGCGAGCAGTACTTC
CDR3: CAWSSGGGEQYF